Included here is one T cell receptor (beta chain) sequence, with context. This clone was found a few times. The target of this receptor is not known. No base quality values were provided; no much bigger clone lies one nucleotide off. What this sample's time point label stands for: baseline before first vaccination. Vaccinee samples came from UK trials COV001 and COV002, including a single-blind randomized controlled phase 2/3 trial of AZD1222 (ChAdOx1 nCoV-19) in healthy adults. For TCRbeta chain sequencing, PBMC samples from trial participants were taken at day 0 and at day 28 after the second dose. The CDR3 regions of human TCRbeta chains were subjected to immunosequencing. The authors' analysis ran thus. Repertoire TCRs were checked for matches against a reference library of SARS-CoV-2-specific TCRs that had been generated using the MIRA antigen-specificity platform. Breadth was defined as the fraction of unique TCRs that were SARS-CoV-2-associated. Depth was defined as the fraction of total T cells that were SARS-CoV-2-associated. Using the MIRA data, each spike-specific TCR was assigned both to the spike region to which the TCR was reactive and to a CD4 or CD8 class. Log10-transformed breadth and depth values were compared by one-way ANOVA with Sidak's multiple comparisons tests. The table comes from immuneACCESS by way of TCRdb, which keeps in-frame sequences with V and J called. Part of the clones is missing from these tables; in studies checked, under half for an unresolved V gene and the rest for unknown reasons. D and trimming were read from the DNA, whereas the V and J calls and clone size are those reported in that table. Within this sample are approximately 97,000 clones, with roughly nine tenths of them counted one time only. In total, the top ten clones hold 7.5% of the sample.

This sample is drawn from a study of T cell responses to AZD1222 COVID-19 vaccine (TCRdb year 2021). Broadly, across the study: AZD1222 recipients given second doses at about 4 weeks or at about 12 weeks were pooled, since spike-specific TCR depth and breadth were not found to differ between the two schedules. Trial participants were enrolled by age into 18-55, 56-69 and 70-plus year subgroups, with about 150, 27 and 61 TCR-sequenced participants respectively. A total of about 230 trial participants underwent TCR sequencing, of whom about 210 received two doses of AZD1222 and roughly 25 received two doses of the MenACWY control vaccine. The study at large found these results: Spike-specific TCR breadth and depth rose significantly after two AZD1222 doses compared with day 0 and with MenACWY recipients. The whole spike protein was spanned by vaccine-associated CD4 TCRs, and dominant responses were seen in regions 160-218 and 743-854. Participants were mostly white British and included more females than males, and it was suggested by the authors that clonal diversity may have been underestimated. Because no day 14 peak-response samples were available, repertoires were characterized only after the peak T cell response. Nearly half of unique spike-specific TCRs reportedly recognized epitopes outside regions mutated in the B.1.351 and B.1.1.7 variants. Conclusions about previously exposed vaccinees are limited because only five or six AZD1222 recipients were SARS-CoV-2 seropositive at baseline. The 56-69-year group was small, and its depth increase did not reach significance, likely because of low power.

V and J are truncated by 2 bases and 3 bases respectively, leaving an intervening sequence of 10 bases. Including the terminal cysteine and phenylalanine, the CDR3 comprises 15 residues. Kept here is only the CDR3 DNA, which spans 45 bases and is read in frame from base 1. CDR1 and CDR2, looked up from the germline V gene, are SGHTA and FQGTGA. This TCR was recovered from an adult in good health. The sequencing here drew on peripheral blood, taken on day 0 of AZD1222 vaccination. Recombination connected TRBV7-3 to TRBJ2-2; no D segment can be confidently identified. The DNA sequence follows: TGTGCCAGCAGCTTAGGTAACGCGGACACCGGGGAGCTGTTTTTT. It translates as CASSLGNADTGELFF.